These 15 T cell receptor beta chains share one sample of origin, sequenced in a study of identical twins. TCRdb redid the calling of the 5' RACE reads with MiXCR, one entry per CDR3 protein. The repertoire holds 300,000 or so distinct CDR3 sequences, roughly 9.7% seen once, with around 7.1% in the top ten. These same data were also listed under a study on yellow fever vaccine responses in identical twins.

The sequenced sample was CD8+ T cells sorted from blood. These receptors were taken from a woman in her late teens or twenties in good health.

In this sample, this clonotype turned up many times. This sequence joins TRBV4-2 and TRBJ2-2; D is unclear. Per the germline V gene, CDR1 is LGHNA and CDR2 is YNFKEQ. The V and J ends lost 1 base and 7 bases respectively, with 1 base between them. CDR3 length: 11 amino acids. The CDR3 is CASSQVGELFF. The CDR3 DNA follows: TGTGCCAGCAGCCAAGTCGGGGAGCTGTTTTTT.

Here the CDR3 reads CASTLLGQQETQYF. DNA of the CDR3: TGTGCCAGCACCCTGCTGGGACAGCAAGAGACCCAGTACTTC. V usage is TRBV12-3 or TRBV12-4 and J usage is TRBJ2-5, with TRBD1 identical over 7 bases. The CDR3 has 14 residues. V shed 7 bases and J 2 bases; nucleotides not matched to a gene: 7.

This chain uses TRBV20-1 with TRBJ2-3; 12 positions match TRBD2. With 5 bases clipped from V and 5 bases from J, the junction kept 8 bases outside the gene matches. Germline CDR1 and CDR2: DFQATT and SNEGSKA (reference sequence). The CDR3 runs 15 residues. CDR3 DNA sequence: TGCAGTGCTGGTAGACTAGCGGGAGTGGGAGATACGCAGTATTTT. Translating gives CSAGRLAGVGDTQYF.

This clonotype was seen ten or more times. The chain combines TRBV6-6 with TRBJ2-7; no reliable D call. Trimming pared 0 bases from V and 0 bases from J, leaving 6 bases between. The CDR3 is made up of 14 amino acids. Germline lookup yields CDR1 MNHNY and CDR2 SVGAGI (reference sequence). The CDR3 here is CASSYSTNSYEQYF. CDR3 nucleotides: TGTGCCAGCAGTTACTCGACAAACTCCTACGAGCAGTACTTC.

The J gene is TRBJ1-1, the V gene TRBV3-1; possible D gene TRBD1, 6 bases. The CDR3 consists of 14 residues. The V end was cut by 8 bases, the J end by 10 bases, with 23 bases between. Germline V CDR1 and CDR2: LGHDT, YNNKEL (reference sequence). The CDR3: CASGSTGGGYSAFF. The CDR3 DNA is TGTGCCAGCGGTTCGACGGGAGGGGGTTACTCAGCTTTCTTT.

Many counts were recorded for this clonotype. The rearrangement uses TRBV29-1 and TRBJ1-2; D perhaps matches TRBD1 (5 bases). CDR1 and CDR2 (germline): SQVTM, ANQGSEA. V dropped 7 bases and J dropped 5 bases, with 14 bases sitting between them. The CDR3 runs 12 residues. As DNA, the CDR3 is TGCAGCGCCCCGGTGGGGGAGTATGGCTACACCTTC. Translation gives CSAPVGEYGYTF.

As to this clonotype: This may be a read error: a much more frequent sequence differs by one nucleotide. This rearrangement joins TRBV29-1 to TRBJ2-7; D perhaps matches TRBD1 (6 bases). This CDR3 region has 13 residues. Germline values: CDR1 SQVTM, CDR2 ANQGSEA. CDR3 sequence reads: CSAGGDDRWEQHF. In nucleotides, the CDR3 is TGCAGCGCTGGGGGCGACGATCGCTGGGAGCAGCACTTC.

This clonotype has only a few counts. The chain has TRBV2 and TRBJ2-3, with 8 bases identical to TRBD2. From germline, CDR1 is SNHLY and CDR2 FYNNEI. J was trimmed by 3 bases and V by 6 bases; bases with no gene match: 17. The CDR3 is 18 residues long. The CDR3 loop is CASSPRDSGAQLTDTQYF. CDR3 DNA: TGTGCCAGCAGCCCTCGGGATAGCGGGGCCCAATTAACAGATACGCAGTATTTT.

This chain links TRBV6-2 or TRBV6-3 with TRBJ2-1; the D is unclear. Trimming took 2 bases from V and 5 from J, leaving 13 bases between them. This CDR3 is built from 15 residues. Germline CDR1 reads MNHEY; CDR2 reads SVGEGT. The DNA of the CDR3 is TGTGCCAGCAGTTACCCGGGTTGGGGTCACAATGAGCAGTTCTTC. This codes for CASSYPGWGHNEQFF.

The chain uses TRBV12-3 or TRBV12-4 and TRBJ2-7; 14 positions match TRBD2. The V gene end was trimmed by 8 bases and the J gene end by 0 bases; junction bases not matched to a gene: 0. The CDR3 has 14 residues. In DNA form, the CDR3 reads TGTGCCAGCGGGACTAGCGGGAGCTCCTACGAGCAGTACTTC. Amino acid sequence: CASGTSGSSYEQYF.

This clonotype has just a few counts. The J gene is TRBJ2-3, the V gene TRBV21-1. TRBV21-1 is a documented pseudogene. The CDR3 sequence is 15 residues long. CDR3 nucleotides: TGTGCCAGCAGCCCATTAGCAGTGAGCACAGATACGCAGTATTTT. It translates to CASSPLAVSTDTQYF.

The rearrangement links TRBV20-1 to TRBJ2-1; possibly TRBD1 or TRBD2 for D (5 bases each). CDR1 is DFQATT and CDR2 is SNEGSKA in the germline V gene (reference sequence). Deletions cut 3 bases from V and 8 bases from J, with 17 bases between. CDR3 size: 14 residues. As DNA, the CDR3 is TGCAGTGCTAGGAACGGGGACCTTTTAGATGAGCAGTTCTTC. This codes for CSARNGDLLDEQFF.

This chain connects TRBV5-4 to TRBJ2-5; D gene unclear. The germline V gene has CDR1 SGHNT and CDR2 YYREEE (reference sequence). Trimming took 1 base from V and 6 from J, leaving 10 bases between them. The CDR3 length is 13 residues. For the CDR3, the DNA is TGTGCCAGCAGCTTGCCGACATGGAAGACCCAGTACTTC. As protein: CASSLPTWKTQYF.

This clonotype has at least ten counts. The V gene is TRBV29-1, the J gene TRBJ2-7; D is uncertain. The CDR3 runs to 12 residues. Trimming left V 6 bases short and J 3 bases short, with 12 bases between. Germline V gene sequence: CDR1 SQVTM, CDR2 ANQGSEA. CDR3 amino acids: CSVAMDGYEQYF. The CDR3 bases are TGCAGCGTCGCTATGGACGGCTACGAGCAGTACTTC.

There are many counts of this clonotype. The rearrangement uses TRBV29-1 and TRBJ2-7; D might be TRBD2 (5 bases). V was shortened by 7 bases and J by 4 bases, with 17 bases between the two germline ends. CDR1 SQVTM and CDR2 ANQGSEA come from the germline V gene. CDR3 length: 13 residues. The CDR3 region is CSASIGMRYEQYF. The CDR3 DNA reads as TGCAGCGCGTCAATCGGGATGAGGTACGAGCAGTACTTC.